This is a list of T cell receptor beta chains from one sample in a study of early stage breast cancer tumors. This table comes from immunoSEQ multiplex PCR, and its TCRdb copy is limited to in-frame clones, with some not included. The sample carries 23,000 or so clones, about 70% recorded once. Sequenced sample: breast tumor tissue. These receptors came from a person aged 55 to 70 with breast cancer. The CDR3 runs from the conserved cysteine through the conserved F or W. D genes are given only for firm matches.

>TRBV21-1|NA
CASSKRLSNYEQYF
>TRBV19|TRBD1
CASSRGTGLTDTQYF
>TRBV7-2|NA
CASSQDVPVSSYNEQFF
>TRBV10-1|TRBD2
CARLVAGGPGYEQYF
>TRBV29-1|NA
CSVEAYRSSYGYTF
>TRBV7-2|NA
CASSAYTRLYEQYF
>TRBV2|NA
CASRGLVTGELFF
>TRBV11-2|TRBD1
CASSYLLGQGTDTQYF
>TRBV5-1|TRBD2
CASSRLTSGSTYEQYF
>TRBV7-2|NA
CASSREGEQYF
>TRBV5-1|TRBD1
CASSLYSGGTEAFF